This section outlines one T cell receptor (beta chain) sequence together with its context. Its antigen remains unknown. CDR1 and CDR2 (germline): LGHNT, FRNRAP. This CDR3 has 16 residues. V lost 2 bases and J lost 5; bases outside the gene matches: 9. PCR was performed using 60 Vbeta and 13 Jbeta primers. Sequencing used immunoSEQ multiplex PCR; TCRdb keeps in-frame clones, though not all of them. This table has some 180,000 clones, 70% to 85% appearing once. Healthy bone marrow donors made up the donor group. The sample belongs to a study of cytomegalovirus exposure and HLA in healthy donors. Study-wide points: It was confirmed in vitro that three of the CMV-associated chains were specific for CMV antigens. Fewer N-insertions than the roughly 630-donor mean were reportedly shown by an Asian-associated ancestry cluster in a later analysis. It was around 160 TCR beta chains that were listed as cytomegalovirus-associated.

The sample taken for sequencing was PBMCs. The chain joins TRBV12-5 to TRBJ2-3; TRBD2 matches at 8 bases. This TCR came from a girl aged 2 to 10 in good health and CMV-seropositive. The CDR3 protein is CASGLSPQLAVDTQYF. Written as DNA, the CDR3 is TGTGCTAGTGGTTTGTCTCCCCAACTAGCGGTAGATACGCAGTATTTT.